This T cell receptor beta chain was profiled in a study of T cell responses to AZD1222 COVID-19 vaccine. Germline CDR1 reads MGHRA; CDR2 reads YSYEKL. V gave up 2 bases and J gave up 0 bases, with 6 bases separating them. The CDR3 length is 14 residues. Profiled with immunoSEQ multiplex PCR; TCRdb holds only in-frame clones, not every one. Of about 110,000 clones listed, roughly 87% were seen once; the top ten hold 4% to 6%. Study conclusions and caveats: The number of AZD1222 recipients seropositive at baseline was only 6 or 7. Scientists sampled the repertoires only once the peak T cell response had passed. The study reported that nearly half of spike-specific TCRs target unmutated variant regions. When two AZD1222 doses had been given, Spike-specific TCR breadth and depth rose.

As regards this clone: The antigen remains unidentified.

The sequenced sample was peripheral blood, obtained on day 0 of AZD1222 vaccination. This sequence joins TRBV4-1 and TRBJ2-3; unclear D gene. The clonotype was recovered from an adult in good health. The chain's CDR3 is CASSQLSSTDTQYF. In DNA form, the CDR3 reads TGCGCCAGCAGCCAACTATCTAGCACAGATACGCAGTATTTT.